This TCR beta chain was recorded in a study of T cell responses to AZD1222 COVID-19 vaccine. Germline CDR1 and CDR2: LGHDT and YNNKEL (reference sequence). The CDR3 runs 13 residues. The V and J ends lost 4 bases and 8 bases, in that order; junction bases with no gene match: 2. Profiled with immunoSEQ multiplex PCR; TCRdb holds only in-frame clones, not every one. This sample yields about 150,000 clones, of which around nine tenths are seen a single time; more than 1.2% belongs to the top ten. The TCR comes from an adult in good health. The sequencing used peripheral blood, collected on day 0 of AZD1222 vaccination. The rearrangement uses TRBV3-1 (or the pseudogene TRBV3-2) and TRBJ1-4; 9 bases fit TRBD1. The CDR3 DNA reads as TGTGCCAGCAGCCGACAGGGGGACGAAAAACTGTTTTTT. This translates into CASSRQGDEKLFF.